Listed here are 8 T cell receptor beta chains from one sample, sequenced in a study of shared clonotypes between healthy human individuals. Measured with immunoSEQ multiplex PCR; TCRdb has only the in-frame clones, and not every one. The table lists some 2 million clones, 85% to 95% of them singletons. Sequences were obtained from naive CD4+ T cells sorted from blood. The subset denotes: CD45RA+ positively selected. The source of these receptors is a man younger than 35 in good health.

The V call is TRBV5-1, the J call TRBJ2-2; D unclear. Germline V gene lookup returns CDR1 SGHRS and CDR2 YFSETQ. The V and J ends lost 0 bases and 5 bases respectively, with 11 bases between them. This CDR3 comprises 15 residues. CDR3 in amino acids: CASSLALSSTGELFF. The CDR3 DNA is TGCGCCAGCAGCTTGGCCTTAAGTAGTACCGGGGAGCTGTTTTTT.

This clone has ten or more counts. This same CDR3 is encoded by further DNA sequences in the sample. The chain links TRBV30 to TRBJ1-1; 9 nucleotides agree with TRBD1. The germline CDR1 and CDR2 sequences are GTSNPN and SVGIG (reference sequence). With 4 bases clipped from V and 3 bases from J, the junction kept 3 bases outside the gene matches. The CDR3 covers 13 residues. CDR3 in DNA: TGTGCCTGGAAGGGGACAGGGTACACTGAAGCTTTCTTT. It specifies CAWKGTGYTEAFF.

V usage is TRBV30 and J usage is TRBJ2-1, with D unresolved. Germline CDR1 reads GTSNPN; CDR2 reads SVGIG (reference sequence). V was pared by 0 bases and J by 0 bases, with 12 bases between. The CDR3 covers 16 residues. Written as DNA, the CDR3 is TGTGCCTGGAGTGTACTTCGGCCGAGCTCCTACAATGAGCAGTTCTTC. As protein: CAWSVLRPSSYNEQFF.

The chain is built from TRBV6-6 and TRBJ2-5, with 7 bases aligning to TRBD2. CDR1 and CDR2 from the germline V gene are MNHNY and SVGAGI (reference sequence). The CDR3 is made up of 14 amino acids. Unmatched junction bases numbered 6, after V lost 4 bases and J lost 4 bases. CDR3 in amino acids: CASSWGGSLETQYF. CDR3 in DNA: TGTGCCAGCAGTTGGGGCGGGAGTTTAGAGACCCAGTACTTC.

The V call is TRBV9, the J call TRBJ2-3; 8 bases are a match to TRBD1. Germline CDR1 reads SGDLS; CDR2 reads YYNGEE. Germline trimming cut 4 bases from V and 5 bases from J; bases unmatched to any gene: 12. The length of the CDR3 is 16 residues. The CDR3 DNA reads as TGTGCCAGCAGCCCCAGGGGGCAGGGGGCACGAGATACGCAGTATTTT. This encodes CASSPRGQGARDTQYF.

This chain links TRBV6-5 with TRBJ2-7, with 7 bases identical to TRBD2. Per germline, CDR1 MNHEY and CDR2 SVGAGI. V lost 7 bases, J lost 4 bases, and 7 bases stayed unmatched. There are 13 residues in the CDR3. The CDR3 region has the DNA TGTGCCAGCATTATGGGGGGGGAGTACGAGCAGTACTTC. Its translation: CASIMGGEYEQYF.

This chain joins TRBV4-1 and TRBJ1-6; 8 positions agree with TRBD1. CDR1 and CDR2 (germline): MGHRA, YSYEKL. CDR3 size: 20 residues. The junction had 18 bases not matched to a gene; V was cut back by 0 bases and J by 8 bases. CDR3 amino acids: CASSQDLSAGGATYHSPLHF. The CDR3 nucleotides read TGCGCCAGCAGCCAAGATTTATCGGCAGGGGGCGCGACGTATCATTCACCCCTCCACTTT.

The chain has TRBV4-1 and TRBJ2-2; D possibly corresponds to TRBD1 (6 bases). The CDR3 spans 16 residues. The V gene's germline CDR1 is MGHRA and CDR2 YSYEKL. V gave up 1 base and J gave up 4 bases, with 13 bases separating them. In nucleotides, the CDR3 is TGCGCCAGCAGCCAAGGCAGGGGAGATTTCACCGGGGAGCTGTTTTTT. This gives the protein CASSQGRGDFTGELFF.